What follows is one T cell receptor beta chain and its context. The antigen remains unidentified. TCRdb processed the 5' RACE reads anew with MiXCR; each CDR3 protein has one entry. This sample has about 520,000 distinct CDR3 sequences, with 22% found just once. Every donor was a healthy Caucasian. This specimen belongs to a study of identical twins. Germline-derived CDR1 and CDR2 are SGHRS and YFSETQ. V shed 2 bases and J 3 bases; nucleotides not matched to a gene: 6. There are 16 residues in the CDR3. Study outcomes and limitations: Excess twin sharing in beta out-of-frame sequences was weaker.

These data also formed part of another study, on T cells expressing NK-cell markers.

The source is a woman in her late teens or twenties in good health. The sequenced sample consisted of CD4+ T cells sorted from blood. The chain recombines TRBV5-1 with TRBJ2-3; 10 nucleotides line up with TRBD2. CDR3 amino acids: CASSFGPLAGTDTQYF. The CDR3 nucleotides read TGCGCCAGCAGCTTCGGCCCACTAGCGGGAACAGATACGCAGTATTTT.